The 3 T cell receptor beta chains below come from one sample, sequenced in a study of blood T cell repertoires in COVID-19. Assay: immunoSEQ multiplex PCR; the TCRdb copy retains only in-frame clones and omits some. The sample records approximately 300,000 clones, about 90% being singletons. The sequenced sample consisted of PBMCs or T cells enriched from blood (not recorded which). Receptor source: a woman aged 18-35 years with acute COVID-19.

The chain joins TRBV18 to TRBJ2-5; no clear D. The germline gives CDR1 KGHSH, CDR2 LQKENI. V lost 2 bases, J lost 2 bases, and 6 bases lay in between. CDR3 size: 13 residues. The CDR3 spells CASSPVRQETQYF. The CDR3 bases are TGTGCCAGCTCACCAGTGCGGCAAGAGACCCAGTACTTC. Full variable domain (outside the CDR3, taken from reference TRBV18 and TRBJ2-5): NAGVMQNPRHLVRRRGQEARLRCSPMKGHSHVYWYRQLPEEGLKFMVYLQKENIIDESGMPKERFSAEFPKEGPSILRIQQVVRGDSAAYFCASSPVRQETQYFGPGTRLLVL.

In this sample, this clone turned up once. The J gene is TRBJ2-1, the V gene TRBV3-1 (or the pseudogene TRBV3-2); D not resolved. CDR1 and CDR2 (germline): LGHDT, YNNKEL (reference sequence). Deletions cut 4 bases from V and 1 base from J, with 8 bases between. The CDR3 totals 14 residues. DNA of the CDR3: TGTGCCAGCAGCCTGACGGAGTCCTACAATGAGCAGTTCTTC. Translated, it gives CASSLTESYNEQFF.

This clone has a handful of counts. V usage is TRBV11-2 and J usage is TRBJ2-2; 8 nucleotides line up with TRBD2. Germline V lookup: CDR1 SGHAT, CDR2 FQNNGV. This CDR3 is built from 15 residues. V lost 5 bases to trimming and J lost 7 bases; unmatched junction nucleotides: 9. The CDR3 DNA reads TGTGCCAGCAGCGGCGCGGCGGGAGGAGTCGGGGAGCTGTTTTTT. It is translated as CASSGAAGGVGELFF.